The TCR beta chain described here comes from a study of blood T cell repertoires in COVID-19 (dated by TCRdb to the early 2020s). In the study overall: Collaborator samples came from the United States, Italy and Spain and covered acute and convalescent phases of COVID-19. HLA class I and class II types, where available, came from metadata supplied by the sample provider rather than from assay-based typing. The dataset comprised deeply sampled blood TCRbeta repertoires from subjects exposed to, actively infected with, or recovered from COVID-19. The repertoires were released in a freely available public database intended as a resource for research on the immune response to SARS-CoV-2. The material from the prospective study consisted of cDNA or gDNA derived from T cells, B-cell-depleted T cells, or PBMCs. The sample metadata nearly always contained a de-identified subject ID, COVID-19 status, age in years and sex. Samples were obtained from the ongoing ImmuneRACE study (first 160 participants) and from approximately 1,200 subjects provided by 6 global collaborators. Here is what the overall study found, with its caveats: The quantity of clinical and demographic metadata differed by source and by participant and was supplied without curation.

Whole blood was collected in K2EDTA tubes by collaborating institutions according to the institutions' own protocols. For TCRbeta analysis, collaborators shipped samples in one of three forms: frozen whole blood, isolated PBMCs, or DNA extracted from either of those sample types. TCRbeta CDR3 regions were amplified from genomic DNA by means of the immunoSEQ Assay, a bias-controlled multiplex PCR. As for how the authors treated the data: The number of nucleated cells in each sample was estimated by amplification of reference gene primers within the assay. Sequence reads were collapsed and filtered to measure the absolute abundance of every unique TCRbeta CDR3 rearrangement. For each sample, productive Simpson clonality was calculated as the square root of Simpson's diversity index over productive rearrangements. TCRdb took this table from immuneACCESS and kept in-frame rearrangements with V and J called. Such tables lack part of the clones; where checked against another copy, unresolved V genes explain under half of the gap, and the rest is unexplained. The D gene and trimming were derived from the DNA, and the V and J assignments and clone size from that table. The sample yields 99,000 or so clones; around 81% were counted once. 30% to 45% of the sample goes to the ten largest clones.

To note about this clone: The specificity of this receptor is unknown. Per-base quality was not reported, and no clone a single base away is much larger than it.

Specimen: peripheral blood. The sequence came from a man older than 75 with acute or convalescent COVID-19.

The base sequence is TGCGCCAGCAGCCAAGATTCGGGACAGGGGGTAACCTTC. The encoded protein is CASSQDSGQGVTF. The chain is made from TRBV4-1 and TRBJ1-2, with 11 bases in between that match TRBD1. Inclusive of the bounding cysteine and phenylalanine, the CDR3 is 13 residues long. Just the 39-base CDR3 DNA is kept, in frame starting at base 1. CDR1 MGHRA and CDR2 YSYEKL were looked up in the germline V gene. Trimmed from V: 0 bases; trimmed from J: 14 bases; junction bases lacking a gene match: 5.